The 9 T cell receptor beta chains below all came from one sample that was sequenced in a study of neurological immune-mediated disorders. One entry per CDR3 protein results from TCRdb running MiXCR on the 5' RACE reads. The sample has 25,000 to 35,000 distinct CDR3 sequences, approximately 1.4% seen once; the top ten hold about 9.3%. Sequencing was done on a sample of PBMCs. The source is a woman in her twenties or thirties with multiple sclerosis.

This clonotype was counted ten times or more. The chain joins TRBV20-1 to TRBJ2-2; D not certain. The ends were cut back, 7 bases at V and 6 bases at J, with 15 bases in the middle. Germline V lookup: CDR1 DFQATT, CDR2 SNEGSKA (reference sequence). This CDR3 is 13 amino acids long. The CDR3 sequence is CSVTAHRAGELFF. The DNA of the CDR3 is TGCAGTGTGACGGCCCATAGGGCCGGGGAGCTGTTTTTT.

This clonotype has a count of ten or more. The chain links TRBV5-1 to TRBJ2-5; 7 bases align to TRBD1. This CDR3 has 14 amino acids. V trimming: 5 bases; J trimming: 1 base; junction bases outside the gene matches: 5. Germline V CDR1 and CDR2: SGHRS, YFSETQ. The CDR3: CASRRGTVQETQYF. In nucleotides, the CDR3 is TGCGCCAGCAGACGTGGGACAGTCCAAGAGACCCAGTACTTC. The complete variable domain, with remaining parts taken from reference TRBV5-1 and TRBJ2-5, reads KAGVTQTPRYLIKTRGQQVTLSCSPISGHRSVSWYQQTPGQGLQFLFEYFSETQRNKGNFPGRFSGRQFSNSRSEMNVSTLELGDSALYLCASRRGTVQETQYFGPGTRLLVL.

This clonotype was seen ten or more times. The V and J genes are TRBV7-2 and TRBJ2-2; perhaps D is TRBD1 or TRBD2 (6 bases each). The CDR3 is 14 residues long. Deletions cut 7 bases from V and 3 bases from J, with 12 bases between. Per germline, CDR1 SGHTA and CDR2 FQGNSA. The CDR3 spells CASNRGGYTGELFF. CDR3 nucleotide sequence: TGTGCCAGCAACCGAGGGGGGTACACCGGGGAGCTGTTTTTT.

This clonotype has ten or more counts. The rearrangement joins TRBV20-1 to TRBJ1-1; 10 positions match TRBD1. V lost 6 bases, J lost 3 bases, and 7 bases stayed unmatched. From germline, CDR1 is DFQATT and CDR2 SNEGSKA (reference sequence). The CDR3 is 14 residues long. CDR3 sequence reads: CSASRTGGYTEAFF. CDR3 in DNA: TGCAGTGCCTCTAGGACAGGGGGGTACACTGAAGCTTTCTTT.

This clonotype was observed at least ten times. The J gene is TRBJ1-1, the V gene TRBV20-1; D ambiguous. CDR1 is DFQATT and CDR2 is SNEGSKA in the germline V gene (reference sequence). The V gene lost 6 bases and the J gene lost 2 bases, with 10 bases spanning the gap. The CDR3 covers 12 residues. In DNA, the CDR3 is TGCAGTGCCCTGGCTACTAACACTGAAGCTTTCTTT. It is translated as CSALATNTEAFF.

This clonotype was detected many times. The rearrangement joins TRBV4-1 to TRBJ1-1; D call uncertain. Trimming shortened V by 1 base and J by 4 bases, and 19 bases separated the two germline ends. The CDR3 is 17 amino acids. Germline CDR1 and CDR2: MGHRA and YSYEKL. In nucleotides, the CDR3 is TGCGCCAGCAGCCAAGTGGGCGGTAGGACCCGGGTCACTGAAGCTTTCTTT. It is translated as CASSQVGGRTRVTEAFF.

This clonotype has a count of ten or more. The rearrangement uses TRBV4-3 and TRBJ2-5; D call uncertain. V lost 1 base to trimming and J lost 9 bases, with 15 bases between them. CDR1 and CDR2 from the germline V gene are LGHNA and YSLEER. The length of the CDR3 is 14 residues. DNA of the CDR3: TGCGCCAGCAGCCAAGCGAATACCCTTGCGTCCCAGTACTTC. It is translated as CASSQANTLASQYF.

This clonotype has a count of ten or more. V and J are TRBV12-3 or TRBV12-4 and TRBJ2-5; tentatively, D is TRBD2 (6 bases). The CDR3 runs to 15 residues. Trimming shortened V by 3 bases and J by 2 bases, and 13 bases separated the two germline ends. The CDR3 DNA sequence: TGTGCCAGCAGTTTGGGGGGACTGATACAAGAGACCCAGTACTTC. Amino acid sequence: CASSLGGLIQETQYF.

This clonotype was detected ten times or more. The chain employs TRBV20-1 and TRBJ2-7; 10 bases align to TRBD2. CDR3 length equals 15 residues. V gave up 1 base and J gave up 2 bases; unmatched junction bases: 5. The V gene's germline CDR1 is DFQATT and CDR2 SNEGSKA (reference sequence). The CDR3, as DNA: TGCAGTGCTAGAGTAAGGACTAGCGGTACCTACGAGCAGTACTTC. This translates into CSARVRTSGTYEQYF.